These 27 T cell receptor beta chains were sequenced from one sample in a study of T cell responses to AZD1222 COVID-19 vaccine. Libraries were prepared by immunoSEQ multiplex PCR; TCRdb keeps only in-frame clonotypes and omits some of them. The sample shows some 170,000 clones, 75% to 90% of them seen only once. Here the sequenced sample was peripheral blood, taken 28 days after the second dose of the MenACWY control vaccine. The origin of the receptors is an adult who received the MenACWY meningococcal vaccine as a control.

V is TRBV6-5 and J is TRBJ1-1; D is perhaps TRBD1 (5 bases). Trimming pared 2 bases from V and 3 bases from J, leaving 7 bases between. Per the germline V gene, CDR1 is MNHEY and CDR2 is SVGAGI. The CDR3 spans 13 residues. CDR3 bases: TGTGCCAGCAGTTACAGGGGACACACTGAAGCTTTCTTT. Protein product: CASSYRGHTEAFF.

The J gene is TRBJ2-2, the V gene TRBV3-1 (or the pseudogene TRBV3-2); no definite D call. Looked up from germline, CDR1 is LGHDT and CDR2 is YNNKEL (reference sequence). V was pared by 3 bases and J by 3 bases, with 8 bases between. The CDR3 runs 14 residues. CDR3 protein: CASSHEVYTGELFF. The CDR3 DNA reads as TGTGCCAGCAGCCATGAAGTGTACACCGGGGAGCTGTTTTTT.

This clone appeared once. V gene TRBV3-1 (or the pseudogene TRBV3-2) combines with J gene TRBJ1-4; no reliable D call. The CDR3 has 14 residues. V gave up 0 bases and J gave up 8 bases, with 10 bases separating them. CDR1 and CDR2 (germline): LGHDT, YNNKEL (reference sequence). The CDR3 bases are TGTGCCAGCAGCCAAGATGGAACGGGGGAAAAACTGTTTTTT. It is translated as CASSQDGTGEKLFF.

The chain is built from TRBV2 and TRBJ2-1; D call uncertain. V was clipped by 7 bases and J by 6 bases, with 4 bases between them. The CDR3 is made up of 10 amino acids. From germline, CDR1 is SNHLY and CDR2 FYNNEI. This CDR3 reads CASMGNEQFF. The CDR3 DNA reads TGTGCCAGCATGGGCAATGAGCAGTTCTTC.

The chain is built from TRBV28 and TRBJ1-5, with 8 bases lining up with TRBD1. V shed 1 base and J 2 bases; nucleotides not matched to a gene: 7. The CDR3 has 17 residues. CDR1 and CDR2 (germline): MDHEN, SYDVKM. CDR3: CASSLFRTGYGNQPQHF. The CDR3 nucleotides read TGTGCCAGCAGTTTATTCCGGACAGGGTACGGCAATCAGCCCCAGCATTTT.

This chain connects TRBV11-1 to TRBJ2-7; TRBD2 aligns across 10 bases. The CDR3 loop spans 14 amino acids. Germline CDR1 is SGHAT and CDR2 is FQDESV (reference sequence). The V segment lost 5 bases and the J segment 3 bases; nucleotides outside the gene matches: 4. The CDR3 here is CASSLGLASYEQYF. The CDR3 DNA reads TGTGCCAGCAGCCTGGGACTAGCGAGCTACGAGCAGTACTTC.

V and J are TRBV6-5 and TRBJ1-2; D is unresolved. Trimming took 6 bases from V and 7 from J, leaving 9 bases between them. From germline, CDR1 is MNHEY and CDR2 SVGAGI. This CDR3 contains 11 residues. This CDR3 is CASSHEGGYTF. The CDR3 coding sequence is TGTGCCAGCAGCCACGAGGGTGGCTACACCTTC.

The rearrangement links TRBV5-4 to TRBJ2-2; D gene ambiguous. Trimming left V 0 bases short and J 6 bases short, with 12 bases between. Germline CDR1 and CDR2: SGHNT and YYREEE (reference sequence). This CDR3 spans 15 amino acids. For the CDR3, the DNA is TGTGCCAGCAGCTTGGCCCTGGGTGGGGCCGGGGAGCTGTTTTTT. Amino acids: CASSLALGGAGELFF.

The V and J genes are TRBV6-2 or TRBV6-3 and TRBJ2-7, with a weak D call TRBD1 (6 bases). The CDR3 length is 15 residues. Germline CDR1 MNHEY, CDR2 SVGEGT. The ends were cut back, 0 bases at V and 0 bases at J, with 9 bases in the middle. CDR3 nucleotide sequence: TGTGCCAGCAGTTACTCGCAGGGGAGCTCCTACGAGCAGTACTTC. Residues: CASSYSQGSSYEQYF.

This chain links TRBV5-1 with TRBJ1-4; a weak D match, TRBD1 (5 bases). There are 14 residues in the CDR3. Germline lookup yields CDR1 SGHRS and CDR2 YFSETQ. V lost 4 bases, J lost 8 bases, and 15 bases lay in between. The chain's CDR3 is CASSPTAPGEKLFF. Here the CDR3 DNA reads TGCGCCAGCAGCCCGACAGCCCCAGGAGAAAAACTGTTTTTT.

This clone came up once. The chain is built from TRBV6-2 or TRBV6-3 and TRBJ1-1; D gene ambiguous. The CDR3 loop spans 15 amino acids. The germline V gene has CDR1 MNHEY and CDR2 SVGEGT. The V end lost 6 bases, the J end lost 0 bases, and 14 bases lay between the germline ends. The CDR3 bases are TGTGCCAGCAGCTTGTCAAGTCGAATGAACACTGAAGCTTTCTTT. Translated: CASSLSSRMNTEAFF.

The V and J genes are TRBV27 and TRBJ1-5; D not resolved. This CDR3 has 14 residues. The germline CDR1 and CDR2 sequences are MNHEY and SMNVEV (reference sequence). The V end lost 5 bases, the J end lost 2 bases, and 10 bases lay between the germline ends. For the CDR3, the DNA is TGTGCCAGCAGTCCCGGGGAACGCAATCAGCCCCAGCATTTT. Amino acid sequence: CASSPGERNQPQHF.

The chain is built from TRBV7-2 and TRBJ1-5; TRBD1 might be the D (6 bases). The CDR3 spans 16 residues. Germline CDR1 and CDR2: SGHTA and FQGNSA. The V end lost 2 bases, the J end lost 4 bases, and 15 bases lay between the germline ends. The CDR3 nucleotides read TGTGCCAGCAGCTTAAGGGGAAGGGGGAATAATCAGCCCCAGCATTTT. Translated, it gives CASSLRGRGNNQPQHF.

J is TRBJ2-1 and V is TRBV28, with a possible D match to TRBD2 (5 bases). V lost 3 bases to trimming and J lost 9 bases, with 9 bases between them. This CDR3 has 12 residues. Germline assignment: CDR1 MDHEN and CDR2 SYDVKM. Written as DNA, the CDR3 is TGTGCCAGCAGTTTGACTACTTTTGAGCAGTTCTTC. Translating gives CASSLTTFEQFF.

This clone has a handful of counts. This chain links TRBV7-9 with TRBJ2-7, with 9 bases identical to TRBD2. Germline V gives CDR1 SEHNR, CDR2 FQNEAQ (reference sequence). J was trimmed by 6 bases and V by 5 bases; bases with no gene match: 8. This CDR3 spans 14 amino acids. The CDR3 bases are TGTGCCAGCAGCGCCAGCGGGAGGCCCATCGAGCAGTACTTC. This gives the protein CASSASGRPIEQYF.

V gene TRBV28 combines with J gene TRBJ1-6; possible D gene TRBD1, 5 bases. The germline gives CDR1 MDHEN, CDR2 SYDVKM. Trimming cost V 4 bases and J 6 bases, with 13 bases left between them. The CDR3 sequence is 15 residues long. The CDR3 spells CASSSGKRGNSPLHF. CDR3 nucleotides: TGTGCCAGCAGTTCGGGCAAAAGGGGTAATTCACCCCTCCACTTT.

This chain links TRBV27 with TRBJ2-3; 12 nucleotides match TRBD2. V was clipped by 3 bases and J by 3 bases; unmatched bases: 10. The CDR3 runs 18 residues. Germline V lookup: CDR1 MNHEY, CDR2 SMNVEV (reference sequence). This CDR3 reads CASSFVASGRAWTDTQYF. The CDR3, as DNA: TGTGCCAGCAGTTTTGTGGCTAGCGGGAGGGCCTGGACAGATACGCAGTATTTT.

There are a few counts of this clone. The chain couples TRBV18 to TRBJ2-7, with D possibly TRBD2 on 6 matching bases. The V gene's germline CDR1 is KGHSH and CDR2 LQKENI. The CDR3 length is 14 residues. V was cut by 6 bases and J by 6 bases, with 18 bases left in between. The CDR3 protein is CASSSLAVLSEQYF. The DNA of the CDR3 is TGTGCCAGCTCGTCACTAGCCGTCTTATCCGAGCAGTACTTC.

This clone is categorized as medium-sized (0.01 to 0.1%). This chain uses TRBV29-1 with TRBJ1-1; no reliable D call. V was trimmed by 8 bases and J by 1 base, leaving 17 bases between them. Germline lookup yields CDR1 SQVTM and CDR2 ANQGSEA. CDR3 length equals 14 residues. In DNA, the CDR3 is TGCAGCACCCGAAACCCCGAATGGAACACTGAAGCTTTCTTT. It encodes CSTRNPEWNTEAFF.

This clone was observed once. The gene calls are TRBV3-1 (or the pseudogene TRBV3-2) and TRBJ2-7; D may be TRBD1 or TRBD2 (5 bases each). Trimming cost V 4 bases and J 5 bases, with 15 bases left between them. Per the germline V gene, CDR1 is LGHDT and CDR2 is YNNKEL (reference sequence). The CDR3 consists of 14 residues. DNA for the CDR3: TGTGCCAGCAGCCCCCGGGGCAGCCCCAACGAGCAGTACTTC. The encoded protein is CASSPRGSPNEQYF.

The CDR3 DNA is TGCGCCAGCAGCTTGGCCGGGGGCTCTGGAAACACCATATATTTT. Amino acids: CASSLAGGSGNTIYF. The V and J genes are TRBV5-1 and TRBJ1-3; D perhaps matches TRBD1 (5 bases). CDR3 length: 15 residues. Germline V gene data show CDR1 as SGHRS and CDR2 as YFSETQ. The V end was cut by 0 bases, the J end by 0 bases, with 7 bases between.

This chain connects TRBV6-2 or TRBV6-3 to TRBJ2-1; D unresolved. The CDR3 runs to 13 residues. Trimming left V 5 bases short and J 1 base short, with 6 bases between. Germline V gene data show CDR1 as MNHEY and CDR2 as SVGEGT. The CDR3 reads CASSLESYNEQFF. The CDR3 nucleotides read TGTGCCAGCAGTCTAGAGTCCTACAATGAGCAGTTCTTC.

The V and J genes are TRBV10-2 and TRBJ1-5; D is perhaps TRBD1 (5 bases). This CDR3 spans 14 amino acids. Germline V gene lookup returns CDR1 WSHSY and CDR2 SAAADI. Trimming left V 3 bases short and J 6 bases short, with 12 bases between. This CDR3 is CASSEGGATQPQHF. The CDR3 DNA sequence: TGCGCCAGCAGTGAAGGAGGGGCGACTCAGCCCCAGCATTTT.

The chain recombines TRBV7-2 with TRBJ2-7; no firm D call. This CDR3 has 15 amino acids. Trimming took 5 bases from V and 1 from J, leaving 15 bases between them. CDR1 is SGHTA and CDR2 is FQGNSA in the germline V gene. The CDR3 nucleotides are TGTGCCAGCAGCCTACGAGCGCTTACTTCCTACGAGCAGTACTTC. It encodes CASSLRALTSYEQYF.

V is TRBV6-2 or TRBV6-3 and J is TRBJ1-2; D remains ambiguous. The CDR3 sequence is 13 residues long. V lost 0 bases to trimming and J lost 7 bases, with 9 bases between them. CDR1 and CDR2 from the germline V gene are MNHEY and SVGEGT. CDR3: CASSYSGGIGYTF. As DNA, the CDR3 is TGTGCCAGCAGTTACTCGGGAGGTATTGGCTACACCTTC.

The chain links TRBV28 to TRBJ2-7, with TRBD1 as a possible D gene (6 bases). The CDR3 totals 14 residues. V was clipped by 6 bases and J by 3 bases, with 15 bases between them. Germline assignment: CDR1 MDHEN and CDR2 SYDVKM. DNA for the CDR3: TGTGCCAGCAGCCCGGGCGGCAGGGGCTACGAGCAGTACTTC. It specifies CASSPGGRGYEQYF.

This clone was found a few times. This chain links TRBV5-4 with TRBJ1-6; D is unresolved. The germline V gene has CDR1 SGHNT and CDR2 YYREEE (reference sequence). This CDR3 is 12 amino acids long. V dropped 4 bases and J dropped 10 bases, with 9 bases sitting between them. CDR3 residues: CASSPRGSPLHF. CDR3 nucleotide sequence: TGTGCCAGCAGCCCACGAGGCTCACCCCTCCACTTT.